The 24 T cell receptor beta chains below all came from one sample that was sequenced in a study of T cell responses to AZD1222 COVID-19 vaccine. Libraries were prepared by immunoSEQ multiplex PCR; TCRdb keeps only in-frame clonotypes and omits some of them. The data hold tens of thousands of clones, with approximately 78% observed a single time. Sequencing used peripheral blood, obtained on day 0 of AZD1222 vaccination. The receptors shown here come from an adult in good health.

The chain is built from TRBV19 and TRBJ2-3, with TRBD2 matching 9 bases. Germline assignment: CDR1 LNHDA and CDR2 SQIVND (reference sequence). V gave up 5 bases and J gave up 5 bases; unmatched junction bases: 8. This CDR3 region has 15 residues. The CDR3 region has the DNA TGTGCCAGTAGTGTAATTAGCGGGAGAGTAGATACGCAGTATTTT. Protein product: CASSVISGRVDTQYF.

The chain combines TRBV6-5 with TRBJ1-2, with D possibly being TRBD1 (5 bases). The germline V gene encodes CDR1 MNHEY and CDR2 SVGAGI. V was pared by 2 bases and J by 3 bases, with 10 bases between. There are 14 residues in the CDR3. The CDR3 coding sequence is TGTGCCAGCAGTTACACGGACACAGACTATGGCTACACCTTC. Translation: CASSYTDTDYGYTF.

This clone was observed once. The genes are TRBV15 and TRBJ2-7; D possibly corresponds to TRBD2 (6 bases). V lost 0 bases, J lost 0 bases, and 15 bases lay in between. Per germline, CDR1 LNHNV and CDR2 YYDKDF (reference sequence). This CDR3 contains 17 residues. The DNA for the CDR3 is TGTGCCACCAGCAGAGATTCCGGGACTTTGAGCTCCTACGAGCAGTACTTC. Residues: CATSRDSGTLSSYEQYF.

This clone was recorded once. The CDR3 is CASSQVREQETQYF. The DNA for the CDR3 is TGCGCCAGCAGCCAAGTCCGGGAGCAAGAGACCCAGTACTTC. The chain links TRBV4-1 to TRBJ2-5; possibly TRBD2 for D (6 bases). V was pared by 1 base and J by 2 bases, with 8 bases between. The CDR3 runs 14 residues. CDR1 and CDR2 (germline): MGHRA, YSYEKL.

The chain combines TRBV4-3 with TRBJ1-6; D may be TRBD1 (6 bases). Trimming pared 0 bases from V and 6 bases from J, leaving 9 bases between. The germline gives CDR1 LGHNA, CDR2 YSLEER. The CDR3 runs to 15 residues. DNA of the CDR3: TGCGCCAGCAGCCAAGATGGACAGCCTAATTCACCCCTCCACTTT. Residues: CASSQDGQPNSPLHF.

There are a few counts of this clone. The gene calls are TRBV3-1 (or the pseudogene TRBV3-2) and TRBJ1-1; no reliable D call. V shed 5 bases and J shed 6 bases, with 22 bases lying between them. Germline CDR1 reads LGHDT; CDR2 reads YNNKEL (reference sequence). The CDR3 consists of 16 residues. The CDR3 DNA sequence: TGTGCCAGCAGCGTGGAGGGAACCCACCCATTTGCTGAAGCTTTCTTT. Translation gives CASSVEGTHPFAEAFF.

This chain uses TRBV25-1 with TRBJ1-5; no clear D. Trimming removed 4 bases from V and 6 bases from J, with 10 bases in between. CDR1 is MGHDK, CDR2 SYGVNS, per germline. CDR3 size: 13 residues. CDR3 coding DNA: TGTGCCAGCAGTGGTCCGGGGAGTCAGCCCCAGCATTTT. Encoded protein: CASSGPGSQPQHF.

This clone has a single count. This chain uses TRBV7-2 with TRBJ2-3; 12 nucleotides line up with TRBD2. There are 18 residues in the CDR3. CDR1 SGHTA and CDR2 FQGNSA come from the germline V gene. Germline trimming cut 5 bases from V and 1 base from J; bases unmatched to any gene: 10. In nucleotides, the CDR3 is TGTGCCAGCAGCCCGACTAGCGGGAGAGATCTAGGCACAGATACGCAGTATTTT. It translates to CASSPTSGRDLGTDTQYF.

The chain couples TRBV6-5 to TRBJ2-1; 7 nucleotides line up with TRBD2. The CDR3 contains 14 residues. V shed 6 bases and J 7 bases; nucleotides not matched to a gene: 9. CDR1 is MNHEY and CDR2 is SVGAGI in the germline V gene. CDR3 bases: TGTGCCAGCAGGCCCGGGACTACCCTAAATGAGCAGTTCTTC. This encodes CASRPGTTLNEQFF.

V is TRBV19 and J is TRBJ2-1, with D perhaps being TRBD1 or TRBD2 (5 bases each). This CDR3 contains 14 residues. Germline loops: CDR1 LNHDA, CDR2 SQIVND (reference sequence). Trimming pared 7 bases from V and 0 bases from J, leaving 10 bases between. The CDR3 region is CASTMGPSYNEQFF. For the CDR3, the DNA is TGTGCCAGTACAATGGGACCCTCCTACAATGAGCAGTTCTTC.

This chain joins TRBV11-2 and TRBJ2-5, with no clear D. Germline lookup yields CDR1 SGHAT and CDR2 FQNNGV. Trimming took off 1 base at V and 5 bases at J, with 8 bases between the two ends. The CDR3 extends over 13 amino acids. The CDR3 sequence is CASSLGGWETQYF. CDR3 coding DNA: TGTGCCAGCAGCTTAGGGGGATGGGAGACCCAGTACTTC.

This chain links TRBV19 with TRBJ1-1; 8 positions agree with TRBD1. Germline lookup yields CDR1 LNHDA and CDR2 SQIVND (reference sequence). J lost 4 bases, V lost 2 bases, and 6 bases had no gene match. This CDR3 comprises 15 residues. The CDR3 nucleotides read TGTGCCAGTAGTATACCGGGACAGGATGTCACTGAAGCTTTCTTT. Residues: CASSIPGQDVTEAFF.

The genes are TRBV19 and TRBJ2-5; no clear D. Looked up from germline, CDR1 is LNHDA and CDR2 is SQIVND (reference sequence). Trimming removed 7 bases from V and 5 bases from J, with 17 bases in between. The CDR3 contains 14 residues. The CDR3 reads CASKSDPSRETQYF. CDR3 sequence (DNA): TGTGCCAGTAAATCCGACCCGTCCCGGGAGACCCAGTACTTC.

This chain joins TRBV4-2 and TRBJ2-5; 11 bases match TRBD2. CDR3 size: 16 residues. From germline, CDR1 is LGHNA and CDR2 YNFKEQ. With 0 bases clipped from V and 4 bases from J, the junction kept 4 bases outside the gene matches. This CDR3 is CASSQDLAGGTETQYF. In DNA, the CDR3 is TGTGCCAGCAGCCAAGATTTAGCGGGAGGGACAGAGACCCAGTACTTC.

The V and J genes are TRBV7-2 and TRBJ1-1; possibly TRBD1 for D (6 bases). The germline gives CDR1 SGHTA, CDR2 FQGNSA. The CDR3 sequence is 12 residues long. The germline V and J ends were trimmed by 6 bases and 4 bases, with 9 bases remaining between them. The CDR3 is CASRIQGTEAFF. In DNA form, the CDR3 reads TGTGCCAGCAGGATACAGGGCACTGAAGCTTTCTTT.

The chain carries TRBV18 and TRBJ1-2; D unresolved. Between the trimmed V and J ends, which lost 2 bases and 4 bases, there was a span of 14 bases. Germline V gives CDR1 KGHSH, CDR2 LQKENI. The CDR3 spans 15 residues. CDR3 protein: CASSPWAEKGYGYTF. The CDR3 bases are TGTGCCAGCTCACCATGGGCAGAAAAAGGCTATGGCTACACCTTC. The full variable domain, rest sourced from reference TRBV18 and TRBJ1-2, is NAGVMQNPRHLVRRRGQEARLRCSPMKGHSHVYWYRQLPEEGLKFMVYLQKENIIDESGMPKERFSAEFPKEGPSILRIQQVVRGDSAAYFCASSPWAEKGYGYTFGSGTRLTVV.

The chain has TRBV4-1 and TRBJ2-1; the D gene is possibly TRBD1 (5 bases). V lost 4 bases to trimming and J lost 3 bases, with 13 bases between them. The CDR3 covers 15 residues. Germline V CDR1 and CDR2: MGHRA, YSYEKL. This CDR3 reads CASSPWGGNYNEQFF. The CDR3 nucleotides are TGCGCCAGCAGCCCCTGGGGCGGTAACTACAATGAGCAGTTCTTC.

In this sample, this clone turned up once. This sequence joins TRBV2 and TRBJ1-3; no definite D call. CDR1 and CDR2 from the germline V gene are SNHLY and FYNNEI. The CDR3 contains 14 residues. With 3 bases removed from V and 1 base from J, the gap between germline ends came to 7 bases. The CDR3 region has the DNA TGTGCCAGCAGTGACTCCAGATCTGGAAACACCATATATTTT. Encoded protein: CASSDSRSGNTIYF.

The chain has TRBV28 and TRBJ2-4; TRBD2 matches 8 bases. This CDR3 comprises 12 residues. V was clipped by 8 bases and J by 15 bases; unmatched bases: 12. Germline V CDR1 and CDR2: MDHEN, SYDVKM. The chain's CDR3 is CASRQPSGHPYF. The CDR3 coding sequence is TGTGCCAGCCGCCAGCCTAGCGGGCATCCGTACTTC.

The chain links TRBV10-3 to TRBJ2-3, with D perhaps matching TRBD2 (5 bases). V gave up 2 bases and J gave up 6 bases, with 9 bases separating them. Germline V CDR1 and CDR2: ENHRY, SYGVKD. The CDR3 is 13 amino acids. The CDR3 nucleotides are TGTGCCATCAGTGAGACAAGGGAGGATACGCAGTATTTT. It encodes CAISETREDTQYF.

This clone was counted a few times. The genes are TRBV6-5 and TRBJ1-6; D uncertain. This CDR3 is 11 amino acids long. V lost 8 bases and J 10 bases, leaving 9 bases between the germline ends. Germline V gene data show CDR1 as MNHEY and CDR2 as SVGAGI. CDR3: CASGLGSPLHF. In nucleotides, the CDR3 is TGTGCCAGCGGGTTGGGATCACCCCTCCACTTT.

The CDR3 region is CASSLAGGGETQYF. CDR3 sequence (DNA): TGTGCCAGCAGCTTGGCTGGGGGCGGTGAGACCCAGTACTTC. This chain connects TRBV5-4 to TRBJ2-5; D may be TRBD1 (6 bases). The V and J ends lost 0 bases and 5 bases respectively, with 11 bases between them. CDR1 SGHNT and CDR2 YYREEE come from the germline V gene (reference sequence). This CDR3 region has 14 residues. Looking up the rest from reference TRBV5-4 and TRBJ2-5 gives the full variable domain: ETGVTQSPTHLIKTRGQQVTLRCSSQSGHNTVSWYQQALGQGPQFIFQYYREEENGRGNFPPRFSGLQFPNYSSELNVNALELDDSALYLCASSLAGGGETQYFGPGTRLLVL.

The V and J genes are TRBV9 and TRBJ2-3, with unresolved D. This CDR3 region has 12 residues. The V gene's germline CDR1 is SGDLS and CDR2 YYNGEE. Between the trimmed V and J ends, which lost 2 bases and 5 bases, there was a span of 6 bases. The CDR3 here is CASSVALDTQYF. As DNA, the CDR3 is TGTGCCAGCAGCGTGGCCCTAGATACGCAGTATTTT.

The CDR3 sequence is CASSFTGTGGNNEQFF. The CDR3 bases are TGCGCCAGCAGCTTCACCGGGACAGGGGGGAACAATGAGCAGTTCTTC. The V call is TRBV5-1, the J call TRBJ2-1, with 11 bases aligning to TRBD1. CDR3 length: 16 residues. The V and J ends lost 2 bases and 5 bases, in that order; junction bases with no gene match: 6. CDR1 is SGHRS and CDR2 is YFSETQ in the germline V gene.